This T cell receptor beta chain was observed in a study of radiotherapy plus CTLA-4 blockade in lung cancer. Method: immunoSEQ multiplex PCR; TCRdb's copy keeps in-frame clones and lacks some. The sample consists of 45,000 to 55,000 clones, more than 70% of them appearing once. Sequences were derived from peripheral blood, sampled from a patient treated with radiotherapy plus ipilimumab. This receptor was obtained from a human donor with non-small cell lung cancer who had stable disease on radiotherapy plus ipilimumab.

The CDR3 region has the DNA TGTGCCAGCAGGAACCAGGGAGTTCAGACTGAAGCTTTCTTT. Residues: CASRNQGVQTEAFF. This rearrangement joins TRBV7-2 to TRBJ1-1; the D gene is possibly TRBD1 (5 bases). V was shortened by 6 bases and J by 5 bases, with 16 bases between the two germline ends. Germline V CDR1 and CDR2: SGHTA, FQGNSA. The CDR3 extends over 14 amino acids.